These 25 T cell receptor beta chains were all obtained from the same sample, sequenced in a study of CXCR3-negative and CXCR3-positive naive CD8 T cells. TRB cDNA libraries were made by UMI-labeled 5' RACE. TCRdb reprocessed the 5' RACE reads, with one entry per CDR3 protein and no DNA. This sample contains under 50,000 distinct CDR3 sequences. Sequenced sample: naive CXCR3- CD8+ T cells from blood. Subset: CD45RO-CCR7+CD27+CD95- naive CD8+ T cells lacking CXCR3 (TNR3-). The receptors stem from a human donor in good health. Some clones in this sample may be carry-over from other donors' samples.

V gene TRBV5-5 combines with J gene TRBJ2-5; TCRdb indicates TRBD1, and absent DNA this call remains unverified. There are 19 residues in the CDR3. The germline gives CDR1 SGHKS, CDR2 YYEKEE (reference sequence). The CDR3 is CASSLAGENRAYSLETQYF.

The rearrangement joins TRBV28 to TRBJ1-4. The CDR3 consists of 14 residues. CDR1 MDHEN and CDR2 SYDVKM come from the germline V gene. The CDR3 spells CASHQGATNEKLFF.

The rearrangement links TRBV7-3 to TRBJ1-2; TCRdb calls TRBD1, which cannot be checked without DNA. From germline, CDR1 is SGHTA and CDR2 FQGTGA. This CDR3 is built from 17 residues. Here the CDR3 reads CASSSGQGANSNYGYTF. Combining the CDR3 with reference TRBV7-3 and TRBJ1-2 gives the whole variable domain GAGVSQTPSNKVTEKGKYVELRCDPISGHTALYWYRQSLGQGPEFLIYFQGTGAADDSGLPNDRFFAVRPEGSVSTLKIQRTERGDSAVYLCASSSGQGANSNYGYTFGSGTRLTVV.

The chain combines TRBV28 with TRBJ2-7; checking the TCRdb D call of TRBD2 is not possible without DNA. Germline-derived CDR1 and CDR2 are MDHEN and SYDVKM. This CDR3 spans 13 amino acids. CDR3 residues: CASRRPGSYEQYF. Based on the CDR3 plus reference TRBV28 and TRBJ2-7, the full variable domain is DVKVTQSSRYLVKRTGEKVFLECVQDMDHENMFWYRQDPGLGLRLIYFSYDVKMKEKGDIPEGYSVSREKKERFSLILESASTNQTSMYLCASRRPGSYEQYFGPGTRLTVT.

The chain employs TRBV12-3 or TRBV12-4 and TRBJ2-2; the D call from TCRdb, TRBD2, cannot be confirmed without DNA. CDR3 length: 13 residues. The CDR3: CASSPARTGELFF.

This chain uses TRBV29-1 with TRBJ2-7. CDR1 is SQVTM and CDR2 is ANQGSEA in the germline V gene. The CDR3 totals 15 residues. This CDR3 is CSVIQRTYQTYEQYF.

The V and J genes are TRBV7-3 and TRBJ2-1. This CDR3 region has 14 residues. Per the germline V gene, CDR1 is SGHTA and CDR2 is FQGTGA. CDR3: CASSLNGGYNEQFF.

This rearrangement joins TRBV7-9 to TRBJ2-2. Germline loops: CDR1 SEHNR, CDR2 FQNEAQ (reference sequence). The CDR3 is 13 amino acids. CDR3 protein: CASRGYDTGELFF.

The genes are TRBV27 and TRBJ2-7; the D call of TRBD1 rests on TCRdb alone, since no DNA is present to check it. The CDR3 is 14 amino acids. CDR1 and CDR2 (germline): MNHEY, SMNVEV (reference sequence). CDR3 protein: CASSFGAGPYEQYF.

The CDR3 reads CSADTGGRSYEQYF. The rearrangement uses TRBV20-1 and TRBJ2-7; with no DNA, the TCRdb D assignment of TRBD1 cannot be verified. Looked up from germline, CDR1 is DFQATT and CDR2 is SNEGSKA (reference sequence). CDR3 length equals 14 residues.

V is TRBV6-5 and J is TRBJ2-7. This CDR3 is built from 14 residues. From germline, CDR1 is MNHEY and CDR2 SVGAGI. The CDR3 protein is CASSYRESDYEQYF.

The genes are TRBV4-1 and TRBJ2-1; TCRdb's D call of TRBD2 is untestable without DNA. Germline assignment: CDR1 MGHRA and CDR2 YSYEKL. CDR3 length equals 15 residues. The CDR3 loop reads CASSQVLAGRDEQFF.

The rearrangement joins TRBV5-4 to TRBJ2-1; TCRdb indicates TRBD2, and absent DNA this call remains unverified. Germline CDR1 and CDR2: SGHNT and YYREEE (reference sequence). The CDR3 length is 15 residues. CDR3 loop: CASSNRDFQDDEQFF.

V is TRBV4-3 and J is TRBJ2-2; the TCRdb call, TRBD1, lacks DNA for checking. The CDR3 is 17 amino acids. Germline V lookup: CDR1 LGHNA, CDR2 YSLEER. CDR3 residues: CASSQDLTGGNAGELFF.

The chain combines TRBV7-3 with TRBJ2-1; TCRdb gives TRBD1 as the D gene, but with no DNA this cannot be confirmed. This CDR3 has 16 residues. CDR1 SGHTA and CDR2 FQGTGA come from the germline V gene. The CDR3 protein is CASSLSRGSTEMEQFF.

The chain carries TRBV3-1 and TRBJ1-1. The CDR3 covers 14 residues. The V gene's germline CDR1 is LGHDT and CDR2 YNNKEL (reference sequence). This CDR3 reads CASSQTRMNTEAFF. The full variable domain, in which reference TRBV3-1 and TRBJ1-1 provide the parts outside the CDR3, is DTAVSQTPKYLVTQMGNDKSIKCEQNLGHDTMYWYKQDSKKFLKIMFSYNNKELIINETVPNRFSPKSPDKAHLNLHINSLELGDSAVYFCASSQTRMNTEAFFGQGTRLTVV.

The rearrangement joins TRBV6-2 or TRBV6-3 to TRBJ2-7; lacking DNA, the TRBD1 call made by TCRdb goes unchecked. Germline lookup yields CDR1 MNHEY and CDR2 SVGEGT. The CDR3 is made up of 15 amino acids. CDR3 amino acids: CASSFTGTGFYEQYF.

This chain uses TRBV30 with TRBJ2-7. The length of the CDR3 is 11 residues. From germline, CDR1 is GTSNPN and CDR2 SVGIG (reference sequence). The CDR3 is CAWSVGYEQYF.

The gene calls are TRBV4-1 and TRBJ2-5. Germline V gene data show CDR1 as MGHRA and CDR2 as YSYEKL. The CDR3 runs to 13 residues. The chain's CDR3 is CASSQDWEETQYF.

The chain has TRBV25-1 and TRBJ2-7; TCRdb designates TRBD2, a call that cannot be tested without DNA. The V gene's germline CDR1 is MGHDK and CDR2 SYGVNS. This CDR3 comprises 14 residues. CDR3 in amino acids: CASSVLAESYEQYF.

This chain joins TRBV5-1 and TRBJ2-2; TCRdb's D call, TRBD2, is unchecked because there is no DNA. Germline V gene lookup returns CDR1 SGHRS and CDR2 YFSETQ. This CDR3 has 15 residues. CDR3 region: CASSLESPSTGELFF.

CDR3: CASSLTDNEQFF. J is TRBJ2-1 and V is TRBV28. Germline-derived CDR1 and CDR2 are MDHEN and SYDVKM. The CDR3 covers 12 residues.

This sequence joins TRBV28 and TRBJ2-1; TCRdb indicates TRBD2, and absent DNA this call remains unverified. This CDR3 has 17 amino acids. Per germline, CDR1 MDHEN and CDR2 SYDVKM. The CDR3 sequence: CASSLLRGGYSYNEQFF.

The V and J genes are TRBV29-1 and TRBJ2-7; TCRdb outputs TRBD2, but without DNA this stays unchecked. The CDR3 is made up of 13 amino acids. Germline lookup yields CDR1 SQVTM and CDR2 ANQGSEA. The chain's CDR3 is CSVEGGAGYEQYF.

This chain uses TRBV23-1 with TRBJ2-3; TCRdb lists TRBD1, though no DNA is available to test this call. TRBV23-1 is marked as an open reading frame, function uncertain. This CDR3 region has 14 residues. CDR3 sequence: CASTLRTGADTQYF.